These T cell receptor beta chains were read from a single sample in a study of cytomegalovirus exposure and HLA in healthy donors. Here immunoSEQ multiplex PCR was the method, and the copy in TCRdb shows in-frame clones only, minus some. Among about 130,000 clones listed, around four fifths were seen once. Sequenced material: PBMCs. The receptors were gathered from a man between 18 and 29 years old in good health and CMV-seropositive. Each CDR3 is given with its conserved first and last residue.

TRBV30	TRBJ1-2	CAWSVGLDRASPNYGYTF
TRBV7-9	TRBJ1-1	CASSAQINTEAFF
TRBV30	TRBJ2-6	CAWSPANVLTF
TRBV29-1	TRBJ2-5	CSVVGGRETQYF
TRBV6-1	TRBJ2-1	CASTFSGGSYNEQFF
TRBV7-7	TRBJ2-1	CASSLGERGEQFF
TRBV30	TRBJ1-5	CAWSVRGPPTGGNQPQHF
TRBV27	TRBJ2-1	CASSPRGASSYNEQFF
TRBV6-6	TRBJ1-1	CASSYRQGATEAFF
TRBV5-4	TRBJ2-1	CASSLGLAGLYNEQFF